This T cell receptor (beta chain) stems from a study of T cells after yellow fever vaccination. Study-wide background: With SMART-Seq v4 Ultra Low Input, the fractions containing low cell numbers were prepared.

TCRdb recomputed calls from the 5' RACE reads with MiXCR, one row per CDR3 protein. The top ten hold approximately 23% of the sample, which has roughly 85,000 distinct CDR3 sequences, about an eighth seen once. Germline V lookup: CDR1 MRHNA, CDR2 SNTAGT. The V end was cut by 3 bases, the J end by 2 bases, with 9 bases between. CDR3 size: 14 residues. The clonotype comes from a man aged 18 to 35 who received the YFV17D yellow fever vaccine. The sample was CD8+ T cells not binding an NS4B(214-222) dextramer, sorted from PBMCs, taken 20 to 25 days after the first yellow fever vaccination. The genes are TRBV6-4 and TRBJ2-3; either TRBD1 or TRBD2 may supply D (5 bases each). This chain's CDR3 is CASSERGYTDTQYF. The CDR3 DNA is TGTGCCAGCAGTGAGAGGGGATACACAGATACGCAGTATTTT.